Many counts were recorded for the clone carrying this T cell receptor beta chain. This sample is part of a study of metastatic and nonmetastatic thyroid tumors. This CDR3 contains 16 residues. CDR1 and CDR2 from the germline V gene are SNHLY and FYNNEI. V was pared by 4 bases and J by 7 bases, with 13 bases of the junction left unmatched. From the PCR reads, TCRdb re-called clones with MiXCR. The sample has around 15,000 clones, roughly an eighth seen once. Ahead of thyroid surgery, no patient had received treatment of any kind. This sequence originates from a female donor with papillary thyroid cancer or a benign thyroid nodule (not recorded which). Some clones in this sample may be carry-over from other donors' samples. The V gene is TRBV2, the J gene TRBJ2-1; 7 positions agree with TRBD2. The source material was tumor tissue. CDR3 sequence: CASSGSAGSFRNEQFF. Written as DNA, the CDR3 is TGTGCCAGCAGTGGGTCAGCGGGGTCCTTTCGGAATGAGCAGTTCTTC.